Listed here is a single T cell receptor (beta chain). Its specificity is unknown. The data stem from a study of T-cell memory formation after mild COVID-19. Study-level information: Largely donor-specific sequence clusters came from a couple of donors.

TCRdb recomputed calls from the 5' RACE reads with MiXCR, one row per CDR3 protein. The sample includes 470,000 or so distinct CDR3 sequences, 20% of them seen just once. The study's findings and limits: A second wave expanding day 15 to 37 was CD4+-biased; contracting clones were balanced. Prior to infection, memory already included some responding clones, suggesting cross-reactive memory joined.

The CDR3 loop spans 14 amino acids. V was pared by 6 bases and J by 4 bases, with 13 bases between. The germline CDR1 and CDR2 sequences are SNHLY and FYNNEI. The TCR comes from an adult woman who had mild COVID-19 (a few samples of this study predate the infection). Cell type and time point are not known. This rearrangement joins TRBV2 to TRBJ1-5, with a possible D match to TRBD1 (5 bases). Specimen: PBMCs or a T cell subset sorted from them (not recorded which). For the CDR3, the DNA is TGTGCCAGCAGGAGGGACTCGGAAAATCAGCCCCAGCATTTT. It specifies CASRRDSENQPQHF.